A single sample gave rise to the 10 T cell receptor beta chains below, sequenced in a study of T cells after yellow fever vaccination. TCRdb itself ran the 5' RACE reads through MiXCR, one entry per CDR3 protein. Among some 550,000 distinct CDR3 sequences listed, approximately 21% were seen once. The material was PBMCs, obtained 15 days after the yellow fever booster vaccination. The source of these receptors is a man aged 25-45 years who received the YFV17D yellow fever vaccine.

This chain joins TRBV20-1 and TRBJ2-1; D gene unclear. The CDR3 extends over 12 amino acids. Germline CDR1 DFQATT, CDR2 SNEGSKA (reference sequence). The V end was cut by 3 bases, the J end by 9 bases, with 12 bases between. This chain's CDR3 is CSARIGPSEQFF. Written as DNA, the CDR3 is TGCAGTGCTAGGATCGGCCCGAGTGAGCAGTTCTTC.

The sample holds a few counts of this clonotype. The rearrangement uses TRBV12-5 and TRBJ2-5; unclear D gene. V was shortened by 6 bases and J by 7 bases, with 9 bases between the two germline ends. The CDR3 consists of 11 residues. The germline gives CDR1 LGHNT, CDR2 FRNRAP. The CDR3: CASGNPGTQYF. The CDR3 coding sequence is TGTGCTAGTGGGAACCCCGGGACCCAGTACTTC.

The V and J genes are TRBV5-6 and TRBJ2-5; 9 bases align to TRBD2. The germline V gene encodes CDR1 SGHDT and CDR2 YYEEEE. There are 14 residues in the CDR3. The J segment lost 5 bases and the V segment lost 2 bases, leaving 4 bases of the junction unmatched. The DNA for the CDR3 is TGTGCCAGCAGCTTTAGCGGGAGTGCGGAGACCCAGTACTTC. Protein sequence: CASSFSGSAETQYF.

Only a few counts were recorded for this clonotype. The chain combines TRBV20-1 with TRBJ2-7; possible D gene TRBD1, 5 bases. This CDR3 has 15 residues. V was pared by 5 bases and J by 4 bases, with 21 bases between. Germline values: CDR1 DFQATT, CDR2 SNEGSKA (reference sequence). CDR3 residues: CSASRQRGGEYEQYF. CDR3 sequence (DNA): TGCAGTGCTTCCAGACAAAGGGGTGGCGAGTACGAGCAGTACTTC.

V gene TRBV7-8 combines with J gene TRBJ2-7; unclear D gene. With 2 bases removed from V and 0 bases from J, the gap between germline ends came to 11 bases. The CDR3 length is 15 residues. Germline CDR1 is SGHVS and CDR2 is FQNEAQ. CDR3 nucleotides: TGTGCCAGCAGCTTAAGGCAGAGAAGCTCCTACGAGCAGTACTTC. Its translation: CASSLRQRSSYEQYF.

In its sample, this clonotype was seen a few times. This chain uses TRBV7-8 with TRBJ1-5, with D possibly TRBD1 on 6 matching bases. Per germline, CDR1 SGHVS and CDR2 FQNEAQ. V gave up 3 bases and J gave up 5 bases, with 20 bases separating them. The CDR3 length is 17 residues. The CDR3 DNA is TGTGCCAGCAGCTTTTGGAGAGCCGGGGGGCCGGATCAGCCCCAGCATTTT. As protein: CASSFWRAGGPDQPQHF.

This clonotype appeared a few times. CDR3 residues: CASTHRPIRDRGALRGNEQFF. For the CDR3, the DNA is TGTGCCAGCACTCATCGACCGATCCGGGACAGGGGAGCTCTGAGGGGCAATGAGCAGTTCTTC. The chain joins TRBV11-2 to TRBJ2-1; 10 bases line up with TRBD1. With V trimmed by 7 bases and J by 6 bases, 27 bases remained unmatched. Germline CDR1 SGHAT, CDR2 FQNNGV. The CDR3 length is 21 residues.

The chain couples TRBV12-3 or TRBV12-4 to TRBJ2-1; D not resolved. Trimming left V 4 bases short and J 8 bases short, with 6 bases between. The CDR3 extends over 11 amino acids. The CDR3 bases are TGTGCCAGCAGTTCATATCATGAGCAGTTCTTC. This encodes CASSSYHEQFF.

The chain carries TRBV27 and TRBJ2-5; D is uncertain. Trimming stripped 5 bases from V and 4 bases from J, with 14 bases between. The length of the CDR3 is 14 residues. From germline, CDR1 is MNHEY and CDR2 SMNVEV (reference sequence). Here the CDR3 reads CASSPPRRRETQYF. CDR3 DNA: TGTGCCAGCAGTCCCCCCCGGCGCCGAGAGACCCAGTACTTC.

The chain recombines TRBV10-3 with TRBJ2-1; D is perhaps TRBD2 (6 bases). The CDR3 contains 15 residues. Germline values: CDR1 ENHRY, CDR2 SYGVKD. The germline V and J ends were trimmed by 3 bases and 7 bases, with 16 bases remaining between them. The CDR3 DNA reads TGTGCCATCAGTGATGCACGGGAGAGGGTAAATGAGCAGTTCTTC. Protein: CAISDARERVNEQFF.